The 19 T cell receptor beta chains presented below share a single source sample, sequenced in a study of CD8 T cells in ankylosing spondylitis. Whole-study results and caveats: There was a TCR beta motif, made of fewer than 10 highly homologous variants, that appeared characteristic of ankylosing spondylitis blood.

Antigens of these TCRs are unknown. TCRdb independently ran MiXCR on the 5' RACE reads; one entry per CDR3 protein. The profile shows some 840,000 distinct CDR3 sequences, roughly 12% of them singletons. Sequencing was performed on blood, either unsorted or a sorted T cell fraction (not recorded which). The receptors come from a male donor with ankylosing spondylitis.

The sample holds many counts of this clonotype. The V gene is TRBV20-1, the J gene TRBJ2-7; 7 bases are shared with TRBD2. CDR1 is DFQATT, CDR2 SNEGSKA, per germline (reference sequence). The junction had 6 bases not matched to a gene; V was cut back by 4 bases and J by 0 bases. CDR3 length equals 14 residues. The CDR3 nucleotides read TGCAGTGCTATAACCGGGACTACCTCCTACGAGCAGTACTTC. It specifies CSAITGTTSYEQYF.

This clonotype was detected only a few times. The J gene is TRBJ2-1, the V gene TRBV7-3; TRBD1 matches 10 bases. This CDR3 has 13 amino acids. V shed 5 bases and J 9 bases; nucleotides not matched to a gene: 4. Germline V lookup: CDR1 SGHTA, CDR2 FQGTGA. CDR3: CASSVDRGPEQFF. As DNA, the CDR3 is TGTGCCAGCAGCGTTGACAGGGGGCCTGAGCAGTTCTTC. The complete variable domain, with remaining parts taken from reference TRBV7-3 and TRBJ2-1, reads GAGVSQTPSNKVTEKGKYVELRCDPISGHTALYWYRQSLGQGPEFLIYFQGTGAADDSGLPNDRFFAVRPEGSVSTLKIQRTERGDSAVYLCASSVDRGPEQFFGPGTRLTVL.

The table lists this clonotype with a few counts. The chain carries TRBV28 and TRBJ1-2; the D gene is possibly TRBD1 (6 bases). The germline V and J ends were trimmed by 5 bases and 4 bases, with 14 bases remaining between them. The CDR3 loop spans 14 amino acids. Germline loops: CDR1 MDHEN, CDR2 SYDVKM. CDR3 DNA sequence: TGTGCCAGCAGTCCTCACCAGGGGCCCTATGGCTACACCTTC. As protein: CASSPHQGPYGYTF.

This clonotype was seen only a few times. The chain has TRBV20-1 and TRBJ2-5; D unresolved. The CDR3 spans 15 residues. Germline V gene lookup returns CDR1 DFQATT and CDR2 SNEGSKA (reference sequence). V was cut by 5 bases and J by 6 bases, with 22 bases left in between. The CDR3 coding sequence is TGCAGTGCTGACCCCCGAGCGTTTGTTGGGAAGACCCAGTACTTC. As protein: CSADPRAFVGKTQYF.

The rearrangement joins TRBV18 to TRBJ1-4; D is undetermined. The germline V gene encodes CDR1 KGHSH and CDR2 LQKENI. Trimming removed 6 bases at V and 5 bases at J, with 16 bases between. This CDR3 region has 15 residues. The CDR3 sequence is CASSTDLLANEKLFF. The DNA for the CDR3 is TGTGCCAGCTCCACGGATCTTCTGGCGAATGAAAAACTGTTTTTT.

This chain links TRBV20-1 with TRBJ2-3, with 8 bases aligning to TRBD2. CDR1 and CDR2 (germline): DFQATT, SNEGSKA (reference sequence). Losses at the gene ends were 6 bases for V and 4 bases for J; bases not matched to a gene: 12. This CDR3 is built from 15 residues. In nucleotides, the CDR3 is TGCAGTGCCCCCCCCGCTAGCGGGCCCTCAGATACGCAGTATTTT. It is translated as CSAPPASGPSDTQYF.

This clonotype was counted between two and nine times. J is TRBJ2-1 and V is TRBV4-3, with 10 nucleotides matching TRBD1. Germline trimming cut 1 base from V and 9 bases from J; bases unmatched to any gene: 6. The CDR3 is made up of 15 amino acids. In germline, CDR1 is LGHNA, CDR2 YSLEER. CDR3 sequence reads: CASSQVGTGASEQFF. Written as DNA, the CDR3 is TGCGCCAGCAGCCAAGTGGGGACAGGGGCCAGTGAGCAGTTCTTC.

This clonotype was seen a few times. CDR3 sequence (DNA): TGCGCCAGCAGCTTGAGGCTAGGGGGCTCCTACAATGAGCAGTTCTTC. As protein: CASSLRLGGSYNEQFF. The rearrangement links TRBV5-1 to TRBJ2-1, with D tentatively TRBD1 (6 bases). The V gene's germline CDR1 is SGHRS and CDR2 YFSETQ. This CDR3 spans 16 amino acids. The V end lost 1 base, the J end lost 0 bases, and 11 bases lay between the germline ends.

This clonotype was detected ten times or more. The chain combines TRBV20-1 with TRBJ2-7; a possible D gene is TRBD1 (5 bases). The V end was cut by 5 bases, the J end by 3 bases, with 11 bases between. The CDR3 covers 12 residues. Looked up from germline, CDR1 is DFQATT and CDR2 is SNEGSKA (reference sequence). The CDR3 region has the DNA TGCAGTGCTCCAAAGGACAACTACGAGCAGTACTTC. Its protein product is CSAPKDNYEQYF.

Of note for this clonotype: One junction end disagrees with the germline gene, perhaps due to a read error. The genes are TRBV3-1 and TRBJ2-1, with TRBD2 identical over 10 bases. The CDR3 is 19 residues long. Germline CDR1 LGHDT, CDR2 YNNKEL (reference sequence). CDR3 bases: TGTGCCCGCAGCCTTCTGGCTAGCGGGGGTCCTAGCTCCTACAATGAGCAGTTCTTC. This codes for CARSLLASGGPSSYNEQFF.

This clonotype has more than one count but fewer than ten. V usage is TRBV28 and J usage is TRBJ2-1, with 10 bases aligning to TRBD2. Germline lookup yields CDR1 MDHEN and CDR2 SYDVKM. The V segment lost 6 bases and the J segment 4 bases; nucleotides outside the gene matches: 6. The CDR3 spans 15 residues. The CDR3 coding sequence is TGTGCCAGCAGCCCCGGGACTAGCGAGTACAATGAGCAGTTCTTC. It codes for CASSPGTSEYNEQFF.

Only a few counts were recorded for this clonotype. The CDR3 coding sequence is TGCAGTGCTCTCCCAGGGACCCCCGACACCGGGGAGCTGTTTTTT. The encoded protein is CSALPGTPDTGELFF. The chain joins TRBV20-1 to TRBJ2-2; D might be TRBD1 or TRBD2, each matching 5 bases. This CDR3 contains 15 residues. The V end lost 5 bases, the J end lost 3 bases, and 16 bases lay between the germline ends. CDR1 is DFQATT, CDR2 SNEGSKA, per germline (reference sequence).

This clonotype was observed a handful of times. The CDR3 here is CSAEGPFKNIQYF. CDR3 in DNA: TGCAGCGCCGAGGGGCCATTCAAAAACATTCAGTACTTC. This chain links TRBV29-1 with TRBJ2-4, with D perhaps given as TRBD1 or TRBD2 (5 bases each). The germline V gene has CDR1 SQVTM and CDR2 ANQGSEA. The CDR3 is 13 residues long. V lost 7 bases, J lost 3 bases, and 13 bases lay in between.

The J gene is TRBJ1-2, the V gene TRBV29-1, with D perhaps matching TRBD1 (5 bases). With 0 bases removed from V and 1 base from J, the gap between germline ends came to 9 bases. The CDR3 is 14 amino acids. CDR1 is SQVTM, CDR2 ANQGSEA, per germline. CDR3 sequence reads: CSVEDRQINYGYTF. In nucleotides, the CDR3 is TGCAGCGTTGAAGATCGACAGATTAACTATGGCTACACCTTC.

This sequence joins TRBV7-2 and TRBJ1-1; D is perhaps TRBD1 (6 bases). V lost 5 bases, J lost 1 base, and 14 bases lay in between. Germline V gene data show CDR1 as SGHTA and CDR2 as FQGNSA. The CDR3 spans 15 residues. DNA for the CDR3: TGTGCCAGCAGCCCTACACGGGGACAGAACACTGAAGCTTTCTTT. Amino acid sequence: CASSPTRGQNTEAFF.

This clonotype was detected only a few times. The rearrangement uses TRBV5-1 and TRBJ2-5; no clear D gene. The germline CDR1 and CDR2 sequences are SGHRS and YFSETQ. The CDR3 loop spans 12 amino acids. The V gene lost 4 bases and the J gene lost 7 bases, with 11 bases spanning the gap. The CDR3 loop is CASSQRLGTQYF. For the CDR3, the DNA is TGCGCCAGCAGCCAACGGTTAGGGACCCAGTACTTC.

The rearrangement joins TRBV6-5 to TRBJ2-3; 8 bases are a match to TRBD2. Trimming at V came to 1 base and at J to 3 bases, leaving 12 bases not matched to a gene. The CDR3 is 18 amino acids. In germline, CDR1 is MNHEY, CDR2 SVGAGI. CDR3 nucleotide sequence: TGTGCCAGCAGTTACTTACCCCCTGGCAGCGGGGGTACAGATACGCAGTATTTT. Its translation is CASSYLPPGSGGTDTQYF.

Many counts were recorded for this clonotype. V and J are TRBV20-1 and TRBJ1-2, with 7 bases matching TRBD1. With V trimmed by 5 bases and J by 5 bases, 8 bases remained unmatched. The CDR3 is made up of 13 amino acids. Germline V gene data show CDR1 as DFQATT and CDR2 as SNEGSKA (reference sequence). This CDR3 reads CSAEQGVGYGYTF. The CDR3 DNA reads TGCAGTGCTGAGCAGGGGGTTGGTTATGGCTACACCTTC.

The chain is built from TRBV18 and TRBJ1-1; TRBD1 agrees at 8 bases. The length of the CDR3 is 15 residues. Germline CDR1 KGHSH, CDR2 LQKENI. Losses at the gene ends were 3 bases for V and 1 base for J; bases not matched to a gene: 4. CDR3 nucleotide sequence: TGTGCCAGCTCACCGCTGACAGGGGCGAACACTGAAGCTTTCTTT. Translated: CASSPLTGANTEAFF.